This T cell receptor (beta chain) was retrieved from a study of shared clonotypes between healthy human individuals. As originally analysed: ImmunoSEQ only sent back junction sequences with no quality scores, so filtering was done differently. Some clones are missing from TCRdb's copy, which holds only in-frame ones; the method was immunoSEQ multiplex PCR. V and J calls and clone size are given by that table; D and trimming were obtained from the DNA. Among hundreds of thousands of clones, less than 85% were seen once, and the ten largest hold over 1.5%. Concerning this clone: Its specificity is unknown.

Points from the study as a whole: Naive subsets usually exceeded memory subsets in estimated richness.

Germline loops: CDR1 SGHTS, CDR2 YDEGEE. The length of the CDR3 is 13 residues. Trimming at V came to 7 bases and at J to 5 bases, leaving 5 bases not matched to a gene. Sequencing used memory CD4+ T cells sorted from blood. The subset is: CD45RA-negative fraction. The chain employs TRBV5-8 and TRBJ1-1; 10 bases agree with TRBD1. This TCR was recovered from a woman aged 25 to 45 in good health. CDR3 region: CASPRDRGTEAFF. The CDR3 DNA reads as TGTGCCAGCCCCAGGGACAGGGGAACTGAAGCTTTCTTT.